Listed here are 21 T cell receptor beta chains from one sample, sequenced in a study of shared T cell receptors in the human thymus (dated by TCRdb to the early 2020s). The library was built by means of the immunoSEQ multiplex PCR assay. TCRdb limited this immuneACCESS table to in-frame rearrangements with V and J called. A share of clones is missing; checked studies link under half to unresolved V genes, and the rest is unexplained. The sample yields 640,000 or so clones; over 75% were counted once. 0.009% to 0.0095% of the sample comes from the top ten. The same data also contributed to another study, on human thymus T cells.

Sequenced material: thymocytes. Receptors originate from a boy younger than two with a congenital heart defect. Donor details come from another sample of the same person, matched by shared clones.

This rearrangement joins TRBV28 to TRBJ1-2, with TRBD1 matching 12 bases. The CDR3 totals 16 residues. V shed 6 bases, J shed 3 bases, and the junction held 8 bases outside the gene matches. Germline loops: CDR1 MDHEN, CDR2 SYDVKM. CDR3 sequence (DNA): TGTGCCAGCAGCCGAACTGGGACAGGGGGCGACTATGGCTACACCTTC. Translating gives CASSRTGTGGDYGYTF.

The chain combines TRBV5-1 with TRBJ2-5; a weak D match, TRBD1 (5 bases). V lost 2 bases and J lost 5, with 10 bases in between. Germline V lookup: CDR1 SGHRS, CDR2 YFSETQ. The CDR3 consists of 13 residues. CDR3 bases: TGCGCCAGCAGCTTCGGACATGGGGAGACCCAGTACTTC. Translation: CASSFGHGETQYF.

This sequence joins TRBV5-1 and TRBJ2-3, with D perhaps TRBD1 (6 bases). The CDR3 spans 17 residues. Trimming shortened V by 4 bases and J by 0 bases, and 18 bases separated the two germline ends. Germline V gene data show CDR1 as SGHRS and CDR2 as YFSETQ. Written as DNA, the CDR3 is TGCGCCAGCAGCGCCAAACAGGGTTGGACTAGCACAGATACGCAGTATTTT. This codes for CASSAKQGWTSTDTQYF.

The gene calls are TRBV28 and TRBJ1-1; D might be TRBD1 (6 bases). Germline-derived CDR1 and CDR2 are MDHEN and SYDVKM. V was shortened by 7 bases and J by 0 bases, with 15 bases between the two germline ends. CDR3 length: 15 amino acids. This CDR3 reads CASKKGGAMNTEAFF. CDR3 sequence (DNA): TGTGCCAGCAAGAAAGGGGGGGCGATGAACACTGAAGCTTTCTTT.

The chain combines TRBV19 with TRBJ1-2, with D possibly matching TRBD1 (5 bases). Per the germline V gene, CDR1 is LNHDA and CDR2 is SQIVND (reference sequence). The CDR3 length is 11 residues. The V and J ends lost 5 bases and 7 bases respectively, with 8 bases between them. DNA for the CDR3: TGTGCCAGTAGTCCCGGGGGTGGCTACACCTTC. Translation: CASSPGGGYTF.

The DNA for the CDR3 is TGTGCCAGCAGCCAAGATAGGGACAGGAAACGCTATGGCTACACCTTC. Translated, it gives CASSQDRDRKRYGYTF. V gene TRBV14 combines with J gene TRBJ1-2; 8 nucleotides agree with TRBD1. The CDR3 covers 16 residues. The germline CDR1 and CDR2 sequences are SGHDN and FVKESK. V trimming: 0 bases; J trimming: 4 bases; junction bases outside the gene matches: 7.

The chain uses TRBV6-4 and TRBJ2-7, with a tentative D call TRBD1 (7 bases). Per germline, CDR1 MRHNA and CDR2 SNTAGT. Trimming shortened V by 2 bases and J by 0 bases, and 26 bases separated the two germline ends. The CDR3 has 20 residues. The CDR3 coding sequence is TGTGCCAGCAGTGACGGCCGGACAGGCACAGGGGCGGAGGGCTCCTACGAGCAGTACTTC. It translates to CASSDGRTGTGAEGSYEQYF.

The chain joins TRBV9 to TRBJ2-3; TRBD2 is a possible D gene (5 bases). The CDR3 is 17 amino acids. The ends were cut back, 4 bases at V and 6 bases at J, with 24 bases in the middle. Germline V gene sequence: CDR1 SGDLS, CDR2 YYNGEE. The CDR3 sequence: CASSSASWGLAPDTQYF. The CDR3 DNA sequence: TGTGCCAGCAGCTCCGCCTCCTGGGGTCTAGCCCCCGATACGCAGTATTTT.

The chain combines TRBV5-1 with TRBJ2-7; 7 bases fit TRBD1. Germline CDR1 and CDR2: SGHRS and YFSETQ. The junction had 5 bases not matched to a gene; V was cut back by 4 bases and J by 1 base. The CDR3 extends over 14 amino acids. CDR3 protein: CASSADRVSYEQYF. CDR3 bases: TGCGCCAGCAGCGCCGACAGGGTATCCTACGAGCAGTACTTC. The whole variable domain, remainder taken from reference TRBV5-1 and TRBJ2-7, is KAGVTQTPRYLIKTRGQQVTLSCSPISGHRSVSWYQQTPGQGLQFLFEYFSETQRNKGNFPGRFSGRQFSNSRSEMNVSTLELGDSALYLCASSADRVSYEQYFGPGTRLTVT.

This clone was observed a few times. The CDR3 DNA reads as TGCAGCGTTGCCAGGACAGGGGCCGAAAAACTGTTTTTT. Protein: CSVARTGAEKLFF. The chain couples TRBV29-1 to TRBJ1-4; 9 bases are shared with TRBD1. The germline CDR1 and CDR2 sequences are SQVTM and ANQGSEA. The CDR3 consists of 13 residues. The V segment lost 4 bases and the J segment 8 bases; nucleotides outside the gene matches: 5.

V is TRBV7-9 and J is TRBJ1-4; no definite D call. Trimming cost V 2 bases and J 8 bases, with 12 bases left between them. Germline V lookup: CDR1 SEHNR, CDR2 FQNEAQ (reference sequence). The CDR3 length is 14 residues. CDR3 region: CASSLSGFLEKLFF. DNA of the CDR3: TGTGCCAGCAGCTTATCGGGGTTTCTCGAAAAACTGTTTTTT. Based on the CDR3 plus reference TRBV7-9 and TRBJ1-4, the full variable domain is DTGVSQNPRHKITKRGQNVTFRCDPISEHNRLYWYRQTLGQGPEFLTYFQNEAQLEKSRLLSDRFSAERPKGSFSTLEIQRTEQGDSAMYLCASSLSGFLEKLFFGSGTQLSVL.

This clone was counted between two and nine times. The chain couples TRBV29-1 to TRBJ2-5; possible D gene TRBD2, 5 bases. In germline, CDR1 is SQVTM, CDR2 ANQGSEA. This CDR3 has 16 amino acids. Trimming removed 0 bases from V and 5 bases from J, with 19 bases in between. DNA of the CDR3: TGCAGCGTTGAAGAGCCAGGCGAGGGCGGTTTTGAGACCCAGTACTTC. Translated, it gives CSVEEPGEGGFETQYF.

The chain is built from TRBV28 and TRBJ1-2; D may be TRBD1 (5 bases). CDR3 length: 14 amino acids. Trimming took 5 bases from V and 4 from J, leaving 14 bases between them. Per the germline V gene, CDR1 is MDHEN and CDR2 is SYDVKM. As DNA, the CDR3 is TGTGCCAGCAGTCCCCCAGGGAAAGTCTATGGCTACACCTTC. It encodes CASSPPGKVYGYTF.

This clone is a singleton in its sample. V and J are TRBV30 and TRBJ2-1; 9 bases map to TRBD2. Per germline, CDR1 GTSNPN and CDR2 SVGIG (reference sequence). The junction had 3 bases not matched to a gene; V was cut back by 0 bases and J by 3 bases. The CDR3 consists of 15 residues. This CDR3 reads CAWSVVSGSYNEQFF. The CDR3 DNA is TGTGCCTGGAGTGTCGTTAGCGGGAGCTACAATGAGCAGTTCTTC.

V is TRBV7-6 and J is TRBJ1-5; D unclear. Looked up from germline, CDR1 is SGHVS and CDR2 is FNYEAQ. The CDR3 spans 14 residues. V lost 5 bases to trimming and J lost 1 base, with 9 bases between them. The CDR3 protein is CASSPLPSNQPQHF. In nucleotides, the CDR3 is TGTGCCAGCAGCCCTCTACCCAGCAATCAGCCCCAGCATTTT.

The chain combines TRBV9 with TRBJ2-2; the match to TRBD1 covers 7 bases. The CDR3 runs to 16 residues. V lost 3 bases and J lost 5; bases outside the gene matches: 10. Germline V gene lookup returns CDR1 SGDLS and CDR2 YYNGEE. The CDR3 reads CASSAPTGEVTGELFF. CDR3 DNA sequence: TGTGCCAGCAGCGCGCCTACAGGGGAAGTGACCGGGGAGCTGTTTTTT.

In its sample, this clone was seen once. CDR3 coding DNA: TGTGCCAGCAGCGTGACAGGGTCGTCCTCCTACGAGCAGTACTTC. Translation gives CASSVTGSSSYEQYF. The chain joins TRBV9 to TRBJ2-7; 7 nucleotides align to TRBD1. This CDR3 spans 15 amino acids. V lost 2 bases and J lost 0; bases outside the gene matches: 5. CDR1 and CDR2 from the germline V gene are SGDLS and YYNGEE.

V gene TRBV5-4 combines with J gene TRBJ1-5; D is ambiguous. This CDR3 contains 15 residues. V lost 3 bases and J lost 1, with 11 bases in between. Per germline, CDR1 SGHNT and CDR2 YYREEE (reference sequence). The CDR3 sequence: CASSCREMSNQPQHF. In DNA, the CDR3 is TGTGCCAGCAGCTGCCGGGAGATGAGCAATCAGCCCCAGCATTTT.

This sequence joins TRBV14 and TRBJ2-5; tentatively, D is TRBD2 (5 bases). Germline values: CDR1 SGHDN, CDR2 FVKESK. The length of the CDR3 is 15 residues. The ends were cut back, 3 bases at V and 1 base at J, with 12 bases in the middle. The DNA for the CDR3 is TGTGCCAGCAGCCAGCCTACCGGGATCCAAGAGACCCAGTACTTC. It specifies CASSQPTGIQETQYF.

The chain carries TRBV28 and TRBJ2-5; 14 bases are a match to TRBD2. The V gene end was trimmed by 7 bases and the J gene end by 2 bases; junction bases not matched to a gene: 12. Germline CDR1 is MDHEN and CDR2 is SYDVKM. The CDR3 has 18 amino acids. CDR3: CASTRGTSGRSPQETQYF. Written as DNA, the CDR3 is TGTGCCAGCACCCGTGGGACTAGCGGGAGATCGCCTCAAGAGACCCAGTACTTC.

V is TRBV5-1 and J is TRBJ1-2; 9 bases align to TRBD1. The junction had 10 bases not matched to a gene; V was cut back by 3 bases and J by 4 bases. The CDR3 extends over 16 amino acids. Germline CDR1 reads SGHRS; CDR2 reads YFSETQ. The CDR3: CASSSSPGQGLYGYTF. CDR3 nucleotide sequence: TGCGCCAGCAGCTCATCACCGGGACAGGGACTCTATGGCTACACCTTC. The whole variable domain, filled in from reference TRBV5-1 and TRBJ1-2, reads KAGVTQTPRYLIKTRGQQVTLSCSPISGHRSVSWYQQTPGQGLQFLFEYFSETQRNKGNFPGRFSGRQFSNSRSEMNVSTLELGDSALYLCASSSSPGQGLYGYTFGSGTRLTVV.